This T cell receptor beta chain was documented in a study of T cell responses to AZD1222 COVID-19 vaccine. Method: immunoSEQ multiplex PCR; TCRdb's copy keeps in-frame clones and lacks some. The data show roughly 160,000 clones, over 80% seen once. Specimen: peripheral blood, collected on day 0 of AZD1222 vaccination. This clonotype was sampled from an adult in good health.

The CDR3 coding sequence is TGTGCCAGCTCACCGTTGGCAGGGACGAACACCGGGGAGCTGTTTTTT. Its translation is CASSPLAGTNTGELFF. V is TRBV18 and J is TRBJ2-2, with a tentative D call TRBD1 (5 bases). CDR3 length: 16 residues. The V end lost 3 bases, the J end lost 0 bases, and 11 bases lay between the germline ends. Germline V gene lookup returns CDR1 KGHSH and CDR2 LQKENI.